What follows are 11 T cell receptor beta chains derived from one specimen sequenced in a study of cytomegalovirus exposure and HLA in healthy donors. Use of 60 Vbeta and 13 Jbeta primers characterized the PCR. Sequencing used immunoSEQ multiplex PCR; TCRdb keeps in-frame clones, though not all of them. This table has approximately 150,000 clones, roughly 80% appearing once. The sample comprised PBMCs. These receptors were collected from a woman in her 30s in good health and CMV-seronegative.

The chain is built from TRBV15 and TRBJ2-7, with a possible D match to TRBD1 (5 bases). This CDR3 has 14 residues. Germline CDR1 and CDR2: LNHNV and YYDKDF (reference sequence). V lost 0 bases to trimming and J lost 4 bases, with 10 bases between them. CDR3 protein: CATSRDRVVYEQYF. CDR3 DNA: TGTGCCACCAGCAGAGACAGGGTTGTATACGAGCAGTACTTC.

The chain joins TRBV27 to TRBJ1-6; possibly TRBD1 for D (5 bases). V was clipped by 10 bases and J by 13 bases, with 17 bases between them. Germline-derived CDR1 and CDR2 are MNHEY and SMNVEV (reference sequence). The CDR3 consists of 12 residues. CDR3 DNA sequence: TGTGCCACGGGGGGGACTCATCCCCCCCTCCACTTT. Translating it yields CATGGTHPPLHF.

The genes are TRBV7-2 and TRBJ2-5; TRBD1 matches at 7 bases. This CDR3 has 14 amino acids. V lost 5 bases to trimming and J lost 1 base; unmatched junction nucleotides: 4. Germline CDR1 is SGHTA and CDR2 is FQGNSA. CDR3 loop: CASSLGTVQETQYF. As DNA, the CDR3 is TGTGCCAGCAGCCTAGGGACAGTCCAAGAGACCCAGTACTTC. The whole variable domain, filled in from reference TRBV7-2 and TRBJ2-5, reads GAGVSQSPSNKVTEKGKDVELRCDPISGHTALYWYRQSLGQGLEFLIYFQGNSAPDKSGLPSDRFSAERTGGSVSTLTIQRTQQEDSAVYLCASSLGTVQETQYFGPGTRLLVL.

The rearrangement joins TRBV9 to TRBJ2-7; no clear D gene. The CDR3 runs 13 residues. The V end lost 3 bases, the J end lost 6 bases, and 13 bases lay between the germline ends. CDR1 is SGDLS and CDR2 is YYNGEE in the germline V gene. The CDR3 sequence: CASSGAGSGEQYF. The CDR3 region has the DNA TGTGCCAGCAGCGGTGCTGGTTCGGGCGAGCAGTACTTC.

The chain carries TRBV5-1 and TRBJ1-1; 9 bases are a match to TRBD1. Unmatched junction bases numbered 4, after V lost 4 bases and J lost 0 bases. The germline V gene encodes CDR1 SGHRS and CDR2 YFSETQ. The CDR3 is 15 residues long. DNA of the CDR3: TGCGCCAGCAGCATCGGACAGGGGATGAACACTGAAGCTTTCTTT. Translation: CASSIGQGMNTEAFF.

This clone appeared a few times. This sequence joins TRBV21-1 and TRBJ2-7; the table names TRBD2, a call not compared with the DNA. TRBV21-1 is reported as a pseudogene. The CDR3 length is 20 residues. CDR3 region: CASSKGRWAKLAGGIYEQYF. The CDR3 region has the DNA TGTGCCAGCAGCAAGGGGCGGTGGGCTAAACTAGCGGGAGGCATCTACGAGCAGTACTTC.

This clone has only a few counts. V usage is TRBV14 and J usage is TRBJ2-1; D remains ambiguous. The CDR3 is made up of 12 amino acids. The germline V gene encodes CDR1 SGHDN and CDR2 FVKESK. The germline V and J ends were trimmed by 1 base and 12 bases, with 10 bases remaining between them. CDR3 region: CASSQGAAGQFF. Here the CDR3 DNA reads TGTGCCAGCAGCCAAGGTGCGGCTGGGCAGTTCTTC.

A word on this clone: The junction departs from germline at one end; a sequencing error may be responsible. CDR3 in amino acids: CASSLGGLAGGSSHF. The CDR3 DNA follows: TGTGCCAGCAGCTTAGGGGGACTAGCGGGAGGTTCTTCTCACTTC. The rearrangement uses TRBV7-9 and TRBJ2-5, with 15 bases fitting TRBD2. This CDR3 has 15 amino acids. Germline assignment: CDR1 SEHNR and CDR2 FQNEAQ (reference sequence).

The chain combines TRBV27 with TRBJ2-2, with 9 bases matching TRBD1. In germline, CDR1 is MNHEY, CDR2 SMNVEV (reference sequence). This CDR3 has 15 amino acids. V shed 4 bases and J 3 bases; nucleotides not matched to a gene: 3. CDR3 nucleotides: TGTGCCAGCAGTTGGGGGACAGGGTACACCGGGGAGCTGTTTTTT. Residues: CASSWGTGYTGELFF.

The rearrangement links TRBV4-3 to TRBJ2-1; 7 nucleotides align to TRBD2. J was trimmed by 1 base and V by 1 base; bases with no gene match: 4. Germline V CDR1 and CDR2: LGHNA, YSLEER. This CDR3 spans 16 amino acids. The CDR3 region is CASSQARGRSYNEQFF. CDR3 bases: TGCGCCAGCAGCCAAGCGCGGGGGAGATCCTACAATGAGCAGTTCTTC.

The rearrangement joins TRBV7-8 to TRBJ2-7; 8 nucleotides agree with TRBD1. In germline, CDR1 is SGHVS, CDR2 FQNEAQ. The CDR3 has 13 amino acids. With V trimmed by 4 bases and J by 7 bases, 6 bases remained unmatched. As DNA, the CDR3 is TGTGCCAGCAGCTGGGGCAGGGGGCGTGAGCAGTACTTC. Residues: CASSWGRGREQYF. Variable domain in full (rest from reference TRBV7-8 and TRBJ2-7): GAGVSQSPRYKVAKRGQDVALRCDPISGHVSLFWYQQALGQGPEFLTYFQNEAQLDKSGLPSDRFFAERPEGSVSTLKIQRTQQEDSAVYLCASSWGRGREQYFGPGTRLTVT.